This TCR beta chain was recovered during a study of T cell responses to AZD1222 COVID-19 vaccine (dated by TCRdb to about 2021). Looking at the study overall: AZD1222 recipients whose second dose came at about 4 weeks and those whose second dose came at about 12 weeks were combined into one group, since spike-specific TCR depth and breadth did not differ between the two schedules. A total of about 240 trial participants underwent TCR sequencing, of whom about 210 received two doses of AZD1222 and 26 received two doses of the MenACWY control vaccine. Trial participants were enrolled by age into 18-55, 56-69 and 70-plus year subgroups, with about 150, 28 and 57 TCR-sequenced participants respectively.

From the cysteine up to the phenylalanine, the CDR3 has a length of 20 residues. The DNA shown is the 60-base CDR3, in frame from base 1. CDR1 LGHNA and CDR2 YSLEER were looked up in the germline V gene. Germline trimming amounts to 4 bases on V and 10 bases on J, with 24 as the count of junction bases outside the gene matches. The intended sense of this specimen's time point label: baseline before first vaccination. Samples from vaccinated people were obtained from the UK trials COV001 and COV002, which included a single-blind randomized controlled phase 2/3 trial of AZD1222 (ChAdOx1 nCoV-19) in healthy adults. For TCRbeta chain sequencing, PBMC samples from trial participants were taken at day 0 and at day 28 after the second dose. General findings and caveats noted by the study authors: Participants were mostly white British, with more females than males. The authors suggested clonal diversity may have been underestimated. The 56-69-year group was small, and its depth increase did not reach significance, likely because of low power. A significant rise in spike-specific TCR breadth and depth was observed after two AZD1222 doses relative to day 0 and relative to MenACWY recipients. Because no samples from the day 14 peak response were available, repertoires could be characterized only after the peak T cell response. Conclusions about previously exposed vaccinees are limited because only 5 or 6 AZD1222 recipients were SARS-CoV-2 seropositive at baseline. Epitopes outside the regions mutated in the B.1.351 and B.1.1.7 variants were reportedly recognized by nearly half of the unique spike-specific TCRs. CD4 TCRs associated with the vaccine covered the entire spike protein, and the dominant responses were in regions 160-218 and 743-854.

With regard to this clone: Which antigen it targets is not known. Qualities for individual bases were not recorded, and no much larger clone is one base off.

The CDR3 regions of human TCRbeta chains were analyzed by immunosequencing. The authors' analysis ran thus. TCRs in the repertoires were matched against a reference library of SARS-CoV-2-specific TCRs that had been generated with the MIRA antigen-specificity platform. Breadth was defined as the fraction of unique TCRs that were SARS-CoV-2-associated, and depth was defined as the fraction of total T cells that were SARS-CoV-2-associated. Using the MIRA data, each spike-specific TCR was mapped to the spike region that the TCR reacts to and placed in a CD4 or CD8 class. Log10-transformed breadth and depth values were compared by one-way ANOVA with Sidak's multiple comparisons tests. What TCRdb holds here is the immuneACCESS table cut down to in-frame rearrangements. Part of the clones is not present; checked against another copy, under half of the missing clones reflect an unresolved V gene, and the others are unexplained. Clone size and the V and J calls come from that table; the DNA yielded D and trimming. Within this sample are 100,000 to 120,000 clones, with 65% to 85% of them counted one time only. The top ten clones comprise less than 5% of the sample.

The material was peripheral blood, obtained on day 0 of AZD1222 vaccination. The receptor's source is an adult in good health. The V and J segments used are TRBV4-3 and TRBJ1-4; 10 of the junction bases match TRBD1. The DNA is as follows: TGCGCCAGCAGCCGCAAGATCGCAGGGACAGGGGCCTCTAACGAGGGAAAACTGTTTTTT. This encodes CASSRKIAGTGASNEGKLFF.